Following are 30 T cell receptor beta chains from one sample sequenced in a study of T cell changes during pregnancy in multiple sclerosis. The protocol was immunoSEQ multiplex PCR, while the TCRdb copy is restricted to in-frame clones and leaves out a portion. The repertoire holds around 71,000 clones, 85% to 95% seen once, with about 1.2% in the top ten. The sequencing here drew on peripheral blood, taken in the third trimester of pregnancy. The source of these receptors is a female donor with multiple sclerosis, enrolled in a pregnancy study.

This chain links TRBV27 with TRBJ2-3, with 7 positions matching TRBD2. Germline V gene sequence: CDR1 MNHEY, CDR2 SMNVEV (reference sequence). The CDR3 is made up of 13 amino acids. Trimming took 5 bases from V and 4 from J; bases not matched to a gene: 3. DNA of the CDR3: TGTGCCAGCAGTAGCGGGAACTCAGATACGCAGTATTTT. This codes for CASSSGNSDTQYF.

This chain uses TRBV7-2 with TRBJ1-1; D is ambiguous. Germline-derived CDR1 and CDR2 are SGHTA and FQGNSA. The V end was cut by 0 bases, the J end by 7 bases, with 15 bases between. The CDR3 spans 15 residues. CDR3 region: CASSLAGRGGNEAFF. CDR3 coding DNA: TGTGCCAGCAGCTTAGCGGGTCGGGGAGGTAATGAAGCTTTCTTT.

The chain joins TRBV9 to TRBJ1-2; no clear D gene. V lost 3 bases and J 6 bases, leaving 6 bases between the germline ends. The germline CDR1 and CDR2 sequences are SGDLS and YYNGEE. This CDR3 region has 11 residues. This CDR3 is CASSGRHGYTF. The DNA of the CDR3 is TGTGCCAGCAGCGGCAGGCATGGCTACACCTTC. Together with reference TRBV9 and TRBJ1-2, the CDR3 gives the full variable domain: DSGVTQTPKHLITATGQRVTLRCSPRSGDLSVYWYQQSLDQGLQFLIQYYNGEERAKGNILERFSAQQFPDLHSELNLSSLELGDSALYFCASSGRHGYTFGSGTRLTVV.

The rearrangement uses TRBV6-5 and TRBJ2-5; TRBD2 is a possible D gene (6 bases). The end of the DNA fits TRBJ2-7 better, so the J call may be wrong. CDR3 length: 14 residues. CDR1 and CDR2 (germline): MNHEY, SVGAGI. CDR3 region: CASSYGGKSYEQYF. CDR3 DNA sequence: TGTGCCAGCAGTTACGGGGGGAAATCCTACGAGCAGTACTTC.

This clone was seen only once. The chain has TRBV5-6 and TRBJ2-1; a weak D match, TRBD2 (6 bases). Trimming shortened V by 3 bases and J by 8 bases, and 12 bases separated the two germline ends. The germline V gene has CDR1 SGHDT and CDR2 YYEEEE. The CDR3 runs to 13 residues. CDR3: CASSWGLLDEQFF. CDR3 DNA: TGTGCCAGCAGCTGGGGACTCTTGGATGAGCAGTTCTTC.

This clone showed up just once. The CDR3 DNA reads as TGTGCCAGCAGTGAGCCTAGCGGGACCTACGAGCAGTACTTC. It codes for CASSEPSGTYEQYF. The chain has TRBV2 and TRBJ2-7, with TRBD2 matching over 9 bases. Germline V lookup: CDR1 SNHLY, CDR2 FYNNEI. Trimming cost V 3 bases and J 2 bases; bases outside gene matches: 2. The CDR3 runs 14 residues.

The J gene is TRBJ2-1, the V gene TRBV6-5; D uncertain. Germline V gene data show CDR1 as MNHEY and CDR2 as SVGAGI. V dropped 4 bases and J dropped 0 bases, with 13 bases sitting between them. CDR3 length: 16 amino acids. The CDR3 nucleotides read TGTGCCAGCAGTTTGGGCCTTCAGAGCTCCTACAATGAGCAGTTCTTC. This sequence encodes CASSLGLQSSYNEQFF.

This clone was counted many times. The chain joins TRBV6-1 to TRBJ2-7; 10 bases are shared with TRBD1. V shed 1 base, J shed 0 bases, and the junction held 0 bases outside the gene matches. The CDR3 spans 15 residues. Germline values: CDR1 MNHNS, CDR2 SASEGT. In nucleotides, the CDR3 is TGTGCCAGCAGTGAAGGGACAGGGGGCTCCTACGAGCAGTACTTC. This sequence encodes CASSEGTGGSYEQYF.

The chain has TRBV7-2 and TRBJ2-5, with TRBD2 identical over 7 bases. The CDR3 is made up of 14 amino acids. The junction had 4 bases not matched to a gene; V was cut back by 5 bases and J by 1 base. Per germline, CDR1 SGHTA and CDR2 FQGNSA. The CDR3 region is CASSPGTIQETQYF. As DNA, the CDR3 is TGTGCCAGCAGCCCCGGGACTATCCAAGAGACCCAGTACTTC.

V is TRBV19 and J is TRBJ2-3; no clear D. The CDR3 is made up of 17 amino acids. Germline V lookup: CDR1 LNHDA, CDR2 SQIVND (reference sequence). Trimming removed 1 base at V and 0 bases at J, with 14 bases between. In DNA form, the CDR3 reads TGTGCCAGTAGTATAGGGGCGAGAAGCTTTAGCACAGATACGCAGTATTTT. This translates into CASSIGARSFSTDTQYF.

The chain carries TRBV10-1 and TRBJ1-1; 9 positions match TRBD1. The germline CDR1 and CDR2 sequences are WNHNN and SYGVQD (reference sequence). V shed 0 bases and J 9 bases; nucleotides not matched to a gene: 5. The CDR3 runs 14 residues. CDR3 nucleotide sequence: TGCGCCAGCAGTGAGTCCTCGGGACAGGGAAAAGCTTTCTTT. It codes for CASSESSGQGKAFF.

V is TRBV13 and J is TRBJ2-3, with TRBD1 as a possible D gene (6 bases). Trimming took off 6 bases at V and 5 bases at J, with 12 bases between the two ends. Germline-derived CDR1 and CDR2 are PRHDT and FYEKMQ (reference sequence). The CDR3 spans 13 residues. CDR3: CASSPDSLDTQYF. CDR3 coding DNA: TGTGCCAGCAGTCCGGACAGCCTAGATACGCAGTATTTT.

V usage is TRBV18 and J usage is TRBJ1-1; 9 bases are a match to TRBD1. Germline CDR1 reads KGHSH; CDR2 reads LQKENI. This CDR3 has 16 residues. The ends lost 6 bases at V and 5 bases at J; junction bases unmatched: 13. CDR3 nucleotides: TGTGCCAGCTCCCTACGACCGGGACAGGGTGAGACTGAAGCTTTCTTT. Amino acid sequence: CASSLRPGQGETEAFF.

V gene TRBV2 combines with J gene TRBJ1-1; D gene ambiguous. The germline CDR1 and CDR2 sequences are SNHLY and FYNNEI. Trimming pared 7 bases from V and 10 bases from J, leaving 19 bases between. The CDR3 sequence is 13 residues long. The CDR3 region has the DNA TGTGCCAGCACTCAAGAGGGCGCCCCGGGAGCTTTCTTT. This translates into CASTQEGAPGAFF.

The chain couples TRBV6-5 to TRBJ2-4; TRBD1 matches at 9 bases. CDR1 MNHEY and CDR2 SVGAGI come from the germline V gene. The J segment lost 6 bases and the V segment lost 6 bases, leaving 3 bases of the junction unmatched. The CDR3 extends over 13 amino acids. The CDR3 protein is CASSRDRVNIQYF. The CDR3 DNA reads TGTGCCAGCAGCCGGGACAGGGTAAACATTCAGTACTTC.

The chain combines TRBV5-1 with TRBJ1-4; 7 bases agree with TRBD1. Germline V gene sequence: CDR1 SGHRS, CDR2 YFSETQ. J gave up 8 bases and V 3 bases, and 16 bases lay outside the gene matches. The CDR3 totals 17 residues. CDR3: CASSWGRQGRHMEKLFF. CDR3 nucleotide sequence: TGCGCCAGCAGCTGGGGCAGACAGGGCAGGCACATGGAAAAACTGTTTTTT.

This sequence joins TRBV10-1 and TRBJ2-3; 12 nucleotides agree with TRBD1. The CDR3 totals 15 residues. Losses at the gene ends were 4 bases for V and 4 bases for J; bases not matched to a gene: 3. Germline V gene data show CDR1 as WNHNN and CDR2 as SYGVQD (reference sequence). The CDR3 DNA follows: TGCGCCAGCAGTGGGGGACAGGGGGCCGCAGATACGCAGTATTTT. Protein: CASSGGQGAADTQYF.

The genes are TRBV16 and TRBJ2-7; 10 nucleotides agree with TRBD1. This CDR3 contains 15 residues. V dropped 2 bases and J dropped 4; count of bases not matched to a gene: 5. From germline, CDR1 is KGHSY and CDR2 FQNENV. The CDR3 nucleotides are TGTGCCAGCAGCCAAGGACAGGGGGGTATATACGAGCAGTACTTC. Encoded protein: CASSQGQGGIYEQYF.

The chain joins TRBV19 to TRBJ2-7; 9 positions agree with TRBD1. V gave up 6 bases and J gave up 2 bases; unmatched junction bases: 8. The CDR3 runs 15 residues. The germline CDR1 and CDR2 sequences are LNHDA and SQIVND (reference sequence). Here the CDR3 DNA reads TGTGCCAGTAGCCCTGGACAGGGGTGGACCTACGAGCAGTACTTC. Its translation is CASSPGQGWTYEQYF.

This chain uses TRBV7-2 with TRBJ1-4; D call uncertain. The germline V gene encodes CDR1 SGHTA and CDR2 FQGNSA. The CDR3 is 16 amino acids. The V and J ends lost 3 bases and 5 bases respectively, with 16 bases between them. The CDR3 loop reads CASSFPTRGQNEKLFF. The CDR3 DNA reads as TGTGCCAGCAGCTTCCCCACCCGGGGTCAGAATGAAAAACTGTTTTTT. Full variable domain (missing parts from reference TRBV7-2 and TRBJ1-4): GAGVSQSPSNKVTEKGKDVELRCDPISGHTALYWYRQSLGQGLEFLIYFQGNSAPDKSGLPSDRFSAERTGGSVSTLTIQRTQQEDSAVYLCASSFPTRGQNEKLFFGSGTQLSVL.

V and J are TRBV6-6 and TRBJ1-4; D is undetermined. Trimming pared 2 bases from V and 8 bases from J, leaving 6 bases between. The CDR3 has 12 residues. Germline CDR1 reads MNHNY; CDR2 reads SVGAGI (reference sequence). The CDR3 DNA follows: TGTGCCAGCAGTTACCAGTCGGAAAAACTGTTTTTT. The encoded protein is CASSYQSEKLFF.

The V gene is TRBV7-2, the J gene TRBJ2-5; maybe TRBD2 (6 bases). The V gene lost 5 bases and the J gene lost 4 bases, with 11 bases spanning the gap. The CDR3 has 13 residues. Germline CDR1 reads SGHTA; CDR2 reads FQGNSA. The DNA for the CDR3 is TGTGCCAGCAGCACGGGAGAGGGAGAGACCCAGTACTTC. Translation gives CASSTGEGETQYF.

The V call is TRBV27, the J call TRBJ2-1; D gene ambiguous. With 2 bases removed from V and 7 bases from J, the gap between germline ends came to 12 bases. Germline values: CDR1 MNHEY, CDR2 SMNVEV (reference sequence). CDR3 size: 14 residues. CDR3 sequence reads: CASSLRAPVNEQFF. DNA of the CDR3: TGTGCCAGCAGTTTACGAGCCCCGGTAAATGAGCAGTTCTTC.

V is TRBV19 and J is TRBJ2-6; the match to TRBD2 covers 8 bases. Per the germline V gene, CDR1 is LNHDA and CDR2 is SQIVND (reference sequence). The V and J ends lost 2 bases and 4 bases, in that order; junction bases with no gene match: 4. CDR3 length: 16 amino acids. Written as DNA, the CDR3 is TGTGCCAGTAGTATAAGACTAGCGACCGGGGCCAACGTCCTGACTTTC. This codes for CASSIRLATGANVLTF.

The V and J genes are TRBV4-2 and TRBJ2-7, with TRBD1 matching over 7 bases. The CDR3 covers 18 residues. Germline V gives CDR1 LGHNA, CDR2 YNFKEQ. Trimming removed 0 bases from V and 0 bases from J; junction bases left unmatched: 11. CDR3 loop: CASSQDLGGEALSYEQYF. The CDR3 nucleotides read TGTGCCAGCAGCCAAGATCTAGGGGGCGAGGCCCTCTCCTACGAGCAGTACTTC.

This clone occurred a few times. The chain uses TRBV30 and TRBJ1-1, with D hard to call. This CDR3 contains 13 residues. V was pared by 4 bases and J by 3 bases, with 12 bases between. The germline gives CDR1 GTSNPN, CDR2 SVGIG (reference sequence). CDR3 DNA: TGTGCCTGGAATGTGGAACGGGACACTGAAGCTTTCTTT. Translated: CAWNVERDTEAFF.

This clone was seen once. The chain uses TRBV7-9 and TRBJ2-7, with TRBD1 matching over 9 bases. The CDR3 is 14 residues long. The junction had 5 bases not matched to a gene; V was cut back by 2 bases and J by 6 bases. Germline CDR1 and CDR2: SEHNR and FQNEAQ (reference sequence). CDR3 sequence: CASSLITGGSEQYF. For the CDR3, the DNA is TGTGCCAGCAGCTTAATTACAGGGGGCTCCGAGCAGTACTTC.

The V call is TRBV6-5, the J call TRBJ2-5, with TRBD1 matching 10 bases. The CDR3 totals 16 residues. Germline V gene lookup returns CDR1 MNHEY and CDR2 SVGAGI. J gave up 5 bases and V 0 bases, and 6 bases lay outside the gene matches. The CDR3 loop is CASSYSAGQGFETQYF. CDR3 nucleotide sequence: TGTGCCAGCAGTTACTCGGCGGGACAGGGGTTTGAGACCCAGTACTTC.

This chain connects TRBV4-2 to TRBJ2-1; 9 bases line up with TRBD2. J was trimmed by 9 bases and V by 0 bases; bases with no gene match: 15. This CDR3 contains 18 residues. CDR1 is LGHNA, CDR2 YNFKEQ, per germline. The CDR3 loop is CASSQEALSSGIVGEQFF. CDR3 in DNA: TGTGCCAGCAGCCAAGAGGCCTTGTCTAGCGGGATAGTAGGTGAGCAGTTCTTC.

This clone was counted ten times or more. The genes are TRBV7-9 and TRBJ2-7; TRBD1 might be the D (5 bases). This CDR3 is 14 amino acids long. The germline V gene has CDR1 SEHNR and CDR2 FQNEAQ (reference sequence). V gave up 2 bases and J gave up 2 bases, with 10 bases separating them. Written as DNA, the CDR3 is TGTGCCAGCAGCTTAACAGGACCACCCTACGAGCAGTACTTC. As protein: CASSLTGPPYEQYF.